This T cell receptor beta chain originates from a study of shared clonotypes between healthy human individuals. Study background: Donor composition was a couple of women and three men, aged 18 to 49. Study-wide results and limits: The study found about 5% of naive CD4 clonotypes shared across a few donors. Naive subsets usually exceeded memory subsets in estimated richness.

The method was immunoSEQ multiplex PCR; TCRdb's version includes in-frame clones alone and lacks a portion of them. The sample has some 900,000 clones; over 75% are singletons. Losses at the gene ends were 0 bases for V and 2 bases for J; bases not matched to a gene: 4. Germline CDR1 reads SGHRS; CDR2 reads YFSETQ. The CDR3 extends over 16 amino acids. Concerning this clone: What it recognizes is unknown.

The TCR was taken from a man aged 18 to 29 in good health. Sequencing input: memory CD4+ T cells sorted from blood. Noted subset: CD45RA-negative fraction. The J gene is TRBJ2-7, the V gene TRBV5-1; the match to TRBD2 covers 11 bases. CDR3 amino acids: CASSLGLTSGTYEQYF. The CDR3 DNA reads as TGCGCCAGCAGCTTGGGGCTGACTAGCGGGACCTACGAGCAGTACTTC.